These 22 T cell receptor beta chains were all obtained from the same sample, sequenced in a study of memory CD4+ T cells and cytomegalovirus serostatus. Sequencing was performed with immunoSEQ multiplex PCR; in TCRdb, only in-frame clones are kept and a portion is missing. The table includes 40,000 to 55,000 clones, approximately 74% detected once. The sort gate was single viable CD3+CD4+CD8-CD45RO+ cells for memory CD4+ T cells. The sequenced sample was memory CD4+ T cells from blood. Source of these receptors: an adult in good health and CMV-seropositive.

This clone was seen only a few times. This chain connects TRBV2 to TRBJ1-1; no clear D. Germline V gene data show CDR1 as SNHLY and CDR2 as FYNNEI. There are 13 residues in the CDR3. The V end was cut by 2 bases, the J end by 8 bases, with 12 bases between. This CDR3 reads CASSESMRSEAFF. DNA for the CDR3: TGTGCCAGCAGTGAATCCATGAGGTCCGAAGCTTTCTTT.

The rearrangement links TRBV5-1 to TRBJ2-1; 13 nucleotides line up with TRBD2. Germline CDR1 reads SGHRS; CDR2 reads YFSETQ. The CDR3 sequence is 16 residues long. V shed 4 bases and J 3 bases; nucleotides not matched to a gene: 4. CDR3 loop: CASSPRTSGGYNEQFF. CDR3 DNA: TGCGCCAGCAGCCCAAGGACTAGCGGGGGCTACAATGAGCAGTTCTTC.

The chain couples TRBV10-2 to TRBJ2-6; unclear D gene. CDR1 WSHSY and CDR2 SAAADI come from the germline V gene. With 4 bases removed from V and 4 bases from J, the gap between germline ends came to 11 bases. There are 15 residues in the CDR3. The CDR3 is CASSVHGPGANVLTF. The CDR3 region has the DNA TGCGCCAGCAGTGTCCACGGGCCCGGGGCCAACGTCCTGACTTTC.

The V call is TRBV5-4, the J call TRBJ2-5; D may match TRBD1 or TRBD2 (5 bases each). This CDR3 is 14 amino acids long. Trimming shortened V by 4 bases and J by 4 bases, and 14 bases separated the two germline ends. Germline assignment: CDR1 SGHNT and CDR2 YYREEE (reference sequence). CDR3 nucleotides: TGTGCCAGCAGCCCGGAAGCTGGGGGAGAGACCCAGTACTTC. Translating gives CASSPEAGGETQYF.

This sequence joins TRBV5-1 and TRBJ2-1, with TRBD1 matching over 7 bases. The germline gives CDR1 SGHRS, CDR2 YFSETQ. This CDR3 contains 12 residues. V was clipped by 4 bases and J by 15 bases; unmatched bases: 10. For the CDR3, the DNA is TGCGCCAGCAGCCCGGACAGAAGGGGGCCGTTCTTC. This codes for CASSPDRRGPFF.

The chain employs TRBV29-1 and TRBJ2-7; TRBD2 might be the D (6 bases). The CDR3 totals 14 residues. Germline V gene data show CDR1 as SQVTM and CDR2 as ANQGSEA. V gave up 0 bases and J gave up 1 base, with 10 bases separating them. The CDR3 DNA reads TGCAGCGTTGAAGATACCGGGACTTCCTACGAGCAGTACTTC. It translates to CSVEDTGTSYEQYF.

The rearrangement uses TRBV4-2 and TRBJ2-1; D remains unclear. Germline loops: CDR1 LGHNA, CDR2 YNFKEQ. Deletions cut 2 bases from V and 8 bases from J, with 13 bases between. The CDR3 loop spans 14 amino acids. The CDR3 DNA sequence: TGTGCCAGCAGCCAAACCCGTTCGGTGGATGAGCAGTTCTTC. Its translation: CASSQTRSVDEQFF.

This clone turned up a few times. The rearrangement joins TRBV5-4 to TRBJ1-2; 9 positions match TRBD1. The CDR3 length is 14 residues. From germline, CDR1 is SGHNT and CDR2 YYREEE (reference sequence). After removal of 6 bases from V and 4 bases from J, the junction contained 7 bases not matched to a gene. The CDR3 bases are TGTGCCAGCACCCGACAGGGGGAGGTCTATGGCTACACCTTC. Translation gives CASTRQGEVYGYTF. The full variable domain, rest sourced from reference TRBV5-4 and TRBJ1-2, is ETGVTQSPTHLIKTRGQQVTLRCSSQSGHNTVSWYQQALGQGPQFIFQYYREEENGRGNFPPRFSGLQFPNYSSELNVNALELDDSALYLCASTRQGEVYGYTFGSGTRLTVV.

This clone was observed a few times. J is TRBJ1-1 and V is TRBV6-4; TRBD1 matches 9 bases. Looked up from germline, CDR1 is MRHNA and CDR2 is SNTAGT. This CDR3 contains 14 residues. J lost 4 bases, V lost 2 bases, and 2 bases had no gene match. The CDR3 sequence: CASSDTDRGTEAFF. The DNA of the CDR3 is TGTGCCAGCAGTGACACGGACAGGGGCACTGAAGCTTTCTTT.

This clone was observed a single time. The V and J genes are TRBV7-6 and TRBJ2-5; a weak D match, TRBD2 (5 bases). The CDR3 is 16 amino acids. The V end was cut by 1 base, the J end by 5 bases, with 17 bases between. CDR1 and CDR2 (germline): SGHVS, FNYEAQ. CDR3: CASSLGTPYVGETQYF. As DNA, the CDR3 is TGTGCCAGCAGCTTAGGGACTCCCTACGTCGGGGAGACCCAGTACTTC.

DNA for the CDR3: TGTGCCAGCAGCCCACGACGACTAGCGGGGGGGGTAGATACGCAGTATTTT. This sequence encodes CASSPRRLAGGVDTQYF. This sequence joins TRBV5-4 and TRBJ2-3; 14 nucleotides agree with TRBD2. V lost 4 bases and J lost 5; bases outside the gene matches: 9. CDR3 size: 17 residues. CDR1 is SGHNT, CDR2 YYREEE, per germline (reference sequence).

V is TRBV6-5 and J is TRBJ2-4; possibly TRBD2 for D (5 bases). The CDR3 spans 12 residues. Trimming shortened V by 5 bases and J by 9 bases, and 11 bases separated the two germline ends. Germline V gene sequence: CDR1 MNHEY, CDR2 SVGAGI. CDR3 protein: CASSPTRAIQYF. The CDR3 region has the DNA TGTGCCAGCAGTCCTACTAGGGCCATTCAGTACTTC.

Written as DNA, the CDR3 is TGTGCCAGCAGTATGGAGGGACAGGGGTACTATGGCTACACCTTC. This codes for CASSMEGQGYYGYTF. The chain couples TRBV2 to TRBJ1-2; 10 bases are shared with TRBD1. In germline, CDR1 is SNHLY, CDR2 FYNNEI. CDR3 size: 15 residues. The V gene end was trimmed by 5 bases and the J gene end by 3 bases; junction bases not matched to a gene: 6.

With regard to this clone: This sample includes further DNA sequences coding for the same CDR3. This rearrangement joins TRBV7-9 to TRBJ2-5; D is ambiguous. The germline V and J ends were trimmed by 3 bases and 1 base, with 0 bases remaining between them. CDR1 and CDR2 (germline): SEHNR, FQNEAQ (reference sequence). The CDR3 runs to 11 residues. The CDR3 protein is CASSFQETQYF. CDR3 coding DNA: TGTGCCAGCAGCTTCCAAGAGACCCAGTACTTC.

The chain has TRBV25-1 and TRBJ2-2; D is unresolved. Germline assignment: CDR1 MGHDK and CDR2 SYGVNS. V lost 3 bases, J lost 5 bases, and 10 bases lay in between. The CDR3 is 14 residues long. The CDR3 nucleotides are TGTGCCAGCAGTGATGTGGTAGGGACCGGGGAGCTGTTTTTT. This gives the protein CASSDVVGTGELFF.

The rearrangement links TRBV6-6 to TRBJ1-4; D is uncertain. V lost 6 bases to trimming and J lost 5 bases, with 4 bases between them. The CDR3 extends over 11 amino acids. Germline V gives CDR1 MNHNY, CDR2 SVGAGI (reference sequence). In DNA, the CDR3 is TGTGCCAGCAGGAAAAATGAAAAACTGTTTTTT. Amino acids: CASRKNEKLFF.

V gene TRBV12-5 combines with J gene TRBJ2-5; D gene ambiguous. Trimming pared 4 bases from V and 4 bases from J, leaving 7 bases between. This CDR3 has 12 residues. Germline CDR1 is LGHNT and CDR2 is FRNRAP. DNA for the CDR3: TGTGCTAGTGGTTCCGCCGGAGAGACCCAGTACTTC. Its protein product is CASGSAGETQYF.

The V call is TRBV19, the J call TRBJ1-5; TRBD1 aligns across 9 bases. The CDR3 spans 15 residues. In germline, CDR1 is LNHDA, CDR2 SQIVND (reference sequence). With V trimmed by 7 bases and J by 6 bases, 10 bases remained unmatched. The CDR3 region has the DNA TGTGCCAGTACCCGGGACAGGGAGGAAGGTCAGCCCCAGCATTTT. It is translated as CASTRDREEGQPQHF.

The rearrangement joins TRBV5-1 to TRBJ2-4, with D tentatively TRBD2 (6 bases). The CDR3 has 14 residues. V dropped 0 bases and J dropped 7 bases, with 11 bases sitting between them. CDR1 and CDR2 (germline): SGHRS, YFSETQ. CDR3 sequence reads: CASSLVLASNIQYF. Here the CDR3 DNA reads TGCGCCAGCAGCTTGGTACTAGCTTCTAACATTCAGTACTTC.

In nucleotides, the CDR3 is TGTGCCAGCAGCTCTGTTCGTCGTTTCCAGGGTAAAAGTGGCTACACCTTC. Encoded protein: CASSSVRRFQGKSGYTF. This chain links TRBV5-6 with TRBJ1-2; D perhaps matches TRBD1 (5 bases). Per the germline V gene, CDR1 is SGHDT and CDR2 is YYEEEE. Trimming stripped 3 bases from V and 7 bases from J, with 25 bases between. The CDR3 is 17 residues long.

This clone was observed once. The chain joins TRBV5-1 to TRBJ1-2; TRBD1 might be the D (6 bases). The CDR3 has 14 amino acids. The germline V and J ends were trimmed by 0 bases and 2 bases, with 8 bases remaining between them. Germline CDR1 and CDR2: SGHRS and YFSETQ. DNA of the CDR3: TGCGCCAGCAGCTTGGGGACAGAAAACTATGGCTACACCTTC. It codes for CASSLGTENYGYTF.

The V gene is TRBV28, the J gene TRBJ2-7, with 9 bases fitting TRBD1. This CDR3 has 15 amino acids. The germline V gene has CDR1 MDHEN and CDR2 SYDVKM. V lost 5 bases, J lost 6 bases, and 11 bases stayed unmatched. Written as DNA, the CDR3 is TGTGCCAGCAGTCCACCCCGGGACAGGGCCATCGAGCAGTACTTC. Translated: CASSPPRDRAIEQYF. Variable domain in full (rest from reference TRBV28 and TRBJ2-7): DVKVTQSSRYLVKRTGEKVFLECVQDMDHENMFWYRQDPGLGLRLIYFSYDVKMKEKGDIPEGYSVSREKKERFSLILESASTNQTSMYLCASSPPRDRAIEQYFGPGTRLTVT.